Below, 26 T cell receptor beta chains from the same sample are listed, as sequenced in a study of cytomegalovirus exposure and HLA in healthy donors. PCR involved 60 Vbeta and 13 Jbeta primers. Only in-frame clones appear in the TCRdb table, and some are missing; sequencing was by immunoSEQ multiplex PCR. Of 95,000 to 150,000 clones detected, more than 65% appear once; the ten largest clones hold approximately 13%. Sequencing input: PBMCs. Every receptor here comes from a woman aged 55-69 years in good health and CMV-seropositive.

This clone was detected a few times. The genes are TRBV29-1 and TRBJ2-7, with TRBD1 as a possible D gene (6 bases). Trimming shortened V by 5 bases and J by 3 bases, and 14 bases separated the two germline ends. Per the germline V gene, CDR1 is SQVTM and CDR2 is ANQGSEA. This CDR3 has 13 amino acids. CDR3: CSVTGPDNYEQYF. The CDR3 DNA is TGCAGCGTTACAGGGCCGGATAACTACGAGCAGTACTTC.

The rearrangement uses TRBV7-6 and TRBJ1-4; D is unclear. This CDR3 contains 14 residues. Per germline, CDR1 SGHVS and CDR2 FNYEAQ. Trimming removed 5 bases at V and 8 bases at J, with 15 bases between. CDR3 loop: CASSPQTGSEKLFF. CDR3 DNA sequence: TGTGCCAGCAGCCCCCAGACGGGGTCCGAAAAACTGTTTTTT.

The chain employs TRBV21-1 and TRBJ1-1. TRBV21-1 corresponds to a pseudogene. CDR3 length: 16 amino acids. The CDR3 nucleotides read TGTGCCAGCACCACGGGGGGAGCAGGGATGAACACTGAAGCTTTCTTT. Translated: CASTTGGAGMNTEAFF.

The chain combines TRBV7-3 with TRBJ2-2; 8 nucleotides match TRBD1. CDR1 and CDR2 from the germline V gene are SGHTA and FQGTGA. The J segment lost 7 bases and the V segment lost 5 bases, leaving 12 bases of the junction unmatched. This CDR3 is 16 amino acids long. The CDR3 DNA sequence: TGTGCCAGCAGCACGCAGGGGGCGAGAGGTATCGGGGAGCTGTTTTTT. This gives the protein CASSTQGARGIGELFF.

This clone was counted between two and nine times. The chain joins TRBV15 to TRBJ2-7, with TRBD1 as a possible D gene (5 bases). The CDR3 runs to 15 residues. V lost 6 bases to trimming and J lost 0 bases, with 15 bases between them. Germline lookup yields CDR1 LNHNV and CDR2 YYDKDF (reference sequence). CDR3 sequence reads: CATRDTTRSSYEQYF. The DNA for the CDR3 is TGTGCCACCAGGGACACCACGAGGAGCTCCTACGAGCAGTACTTC.

This sequence joins TRBV7-3 and TRBJ2-1; D is possibly TRBD1 (6 bases). Germline V gene data show CDR1 as SGHTA and CDR2 as FQGTGA. The CDR3 covers 17 residues. V lost 9 bases, J lost 5 bases, and 26 bases lay in between. In DNA form, the CDR3 reads TGTGCCAGGGTGAGGGACACTACAACTGACACGGACAATGAGCAGTTCTTC. This translates into CARVRDTTTDTDNEQFF.

This clone was detected a few times. Other DNA sequences in this specimen translate into the identical CDR3. The chain is built from TRBV9 and TRBJ1-4; no firm D call. The CDR3 loop spans 15 amino acids. Per germline, CDR1 SGDLS and CDR2 YYNGEE. V dropped 0 bases and J dropped 0 bases, with 6 bases sitting between them. CDR3 bases: TGTGCCAGCAGCGTAGGCCAGTCAACTAATGAAAAACTGTTTTTT. The encoded protein is CASSVGQSTNEKLFF.

The V call is TRBV7-9, the J call TRBJ2-7; TRBD2 aligns across 8 bases. CDR1 and CDR2 from the germline V gene are SEHNR and FQNEAQ (reference sequence). This CDR3 has 14 residues. The trim removed 5 bases at V and 2 bases at J, leaving 5 bases unmatched. The DNA of the CDR3 is TGTGCCAGCAGCGGGCGGGGGGATACCTACGAGCAGTACTTC. It specifies CASSGRGDTYEQYF.

The CDR3 coding sequence is TGTGCCAGCAGCTCCCAACAGGGATCAAGTTCACCCCTCCACTTT. The encoded protein is CASSSQQGSSSPLHF. This chain joins TRBV7-2 and TRBJ1-6; possible D gene TRBD1, 6 bases. The V end lost 4 bases, the J end lost 9 bases, and 16 bases lay between the germline ends. Per the germline V gene, CDR1 is SGHTA and CDR2 is FQGNSA. The CDR3 covers 15 residues.

This clone was counted between two and nine times. V is TRBV4-2 and J is TRBJ1-3; tentative D call: TRBD1 (6 bases). This CDR3 spans 17 amino acids. Germline lookup yields CDR1 LGHNA and CDR2 YNFKEQ. The V and J ends lost 0 bases and 4 bases respectively, with 16 bases between them. The CDR3 reads CASSQDQAQGKGNTIYF. The CDR3 DNA reads TGTGCCAGCAGCCAAGATCAAGCACAGGGAAAGGGAAACACCATATATTTT.

This rearrangement joins TRBV6-5 to TRBJ1-1; TRBD1 matches 9 bases. This CDR3 spans 15 amino acids. Looked up from germline, CDR1 is MNHEY and CDR2 is SVGAGI. The junction had 5 bases not matched to a gene; V was cut back by 6 bases and J by 0 bases. The CDR3 spells CASRMDRGLNTEAFF. CDR3 DNA: TGTGCCAGCAGGATGGACAGGGGCTTGAACACTGAAGCTTTCTTT.

The rearrangement joins TRBV5-1 to TRBJ2-1, with TRBD2 as a possible D gene (5 bases). This CDR3 is built from 14 residues. V was clipped by 7 bases and J by 4 bases, with 15 bases between them. Germline-derived CDR1 and CDR2 are SGHRS and YFSETQ. The CDR3 DNA is TGCGCCAGCGGGGTTAGCCCGGGATACAATGAGCAGTTCTTC. Amino acid sequence: CASGVSPGYNEQFF.

The V call is TRBV9, the J call TRBJ2-1, with TRBD2 matching 10 bases. J gave up 8 bases and V 1 base, and 18 bases lay outside the gene matches. There are 19 residues in the CDR3. Per the germline V gene, CDR1 is SGDLS and CDR2 is YYNGEE. CDR3 amino acids: CASSVKAETSGYWADEQFF. The CDR3 nucleotides read TGTGCCAGCAGCGTAAAGGCGGAGACTAGCGGGTATTGGGCTGATGAGCAGTTCTTC. Looking up the rest from reference TRBV9 and TRBJ2-1 gives the full variable domain: DSGVTQTPKHLITATGQRVTLRCSPRSGDLSVYWYQQSLDQGLQFLIQYYNGEERAKGNILERFSAQQFPDLHSELNLSSLELGDSALYFCASSVKAETSGYWADEQFFGPGTRLTVL.

V gene TRBV6-5 combines with J gene TRBJ1-3; perhaps TRBD1 as D (5 bases). Germline lookup yields CDR1 MNHEY and CDR2 SVGAGI. The CDR3 has 14 residues. The V gene lost 2 bases and the J gene lost 4 bases, with 9 bases spanning the gap. CDR3 sequence reads: CASSYGWGGNTIYF. The CDR3 bases are TGTGCCAGCAGTTACGGGTGGGGCGGAAACACCATATATTTT.

The CDR3 here is CASSIARTGFVGYTF. DNA of the CDR3: TGTGCCAGTAGTATAGCCAGGACAGGGTTCGTAGGCTACACCTTC. This rearrangement joins TRBV19 to TRBJ1-2; 8 bases match TRBD1. J gave up 8 bases and V 1 base, and 9 bases lay outside the gene matches. This CDR3 is built from 15 residues. Per the germline V gene, CDR1 is LNHDA and CDR2 is SQIVND (reference sequence).

The CDR3 coding sequence is TGCGCCAGCAGCCACATATCAGAGAACACTGAAGCTTTCTTT. Protein sequence: CASSHISENTEAFF. The chain recombines TRBV4-1 with TRBJ1-1; D is unclear. Per the germline V gene, CDR1 is MGHRA and CDR2 is YSYEKL. V was cut by 3 bases and J by 1 base, with 9 bases left in between. The CDR3 runs 14 residues.

This clone was seen a few times. The chain couples TRBV19 to TRBJ1-1, with D uncertain. The germline V and J ends were trimmed by 3 bases and 5 bases, with 13 bases remaining between them. This CDR3 contains 14 residues. Germline assignment: CDR1 LNHDA and CDR2 SQIVND (reference sequence). The CDR3 protein is CASSIFPQRTEAFF. The CDR3 nucleotides are TGTGCCAGTAGTATTTTTCCTCAGAGGACTGAAGCTTTCTTT.

The chain employs TRBV6-1 and TRBJ1-1; 9 bases are shared with TRBD1. Losses at the gene ends were 6 bases for V and 3 bases for J; bases not matched to a gene: 8. The CDR3 contains 15 residues. CDR1 is MNHNS, CDR2 SASEGT, per germline. CDR3 DNA sequence: TGTGCCAGCAGAAAGGACAGGGGACGGGACACTGAAGCTTTCTTT. This gives the protein CASRKDRGRDTEAFF.

The genes are TRBV6-6 and TRBJ2-1; D possibly corresponds to TRBD2 (6 bases). The CDR3 has 14 amino acids. V gave up 5 bases and J gave up 6 bases, with 14 bases separating them. Looked up from germline, CDR1 is MNHNY and CDR2 is SVGAGI (reference sequence). The CDR3 loop reads CASSTRLVPNEQFF. DNA of the CDR3: TGTGCCAGCAGTACTAGACTAGTCCCCAATGAGCAGTTCTTC.

The gene calls are TRBV11-2 and TRBJ2-3; D is unresolved. Trimming left V 2 bases short and J 6 bases short, with 6 bases between. The CDR3 spans 12 residues. The germline V gene has CDR1 SGHAT and CDR2 FQNNGV. The CDR3 bases are TGTGCCAGCAGCTTAAATCAGGATACGCAGTATTTT. Translated: CASSLNQDTQYF.

The rearrangement uses TRBV5-1 and TRBJ2-2, with 12 bases matching TRBD2. The CDR3 runs 14 residues. Germline V gene sequence: CDR1 SGHRS, CDR2 YFSETQ. The V gene end was trimmed by 8 bases and the J gene end by 6 bases; junction bases not matched to a gene: 5. The chain's CDR3 is CASQLAGGAGELFF. The DNA for the CDR3 is TGCGCCAGTCAACTAGCGGGAGGAGCCGGGGAGCTGTTTTTT.

The table lists this clone with a few counts. At one end, the junction sequence differs from germline, possibly due to a read error. The V call is TRBV15, the J call TRBJ1-2, with a possible D match to TRBD1 (5 bases). This CDR3 is built from 12 residues. Germline CDR1 is LNHNV and CDR2 is YYDKDF (reference sequence). CDR3 sequence reads: CATSSPPGTPFF. CDR3 sequence (DNA): TGTGCCACCAGCTCACCCCCGGGGACTCCTTTCTTC.

This clone has only a few counts. The V and J genes are TRBV5-1 and TRBJ1-2; maybe TRBD1 (5 bases). The V gene's germline CDR1 is SGHRS and CDR2 YFSETQ. The CDR3 contains 17 residues. Trimming cost V 1 base and J 3 bases, with 19 bases left between them. In DNA, the CDR3 is TGCGCCAGCAGCTTGACGTCTATGACATTAGGGGACTATGGCTACACCTTC. Translating it yields CASSLTSMTLGDYGYTF.

The chain couples TRBV4-3 to TRBJ1-4, with a tentative D call TRBD1 (6 bases). Trimming pared 3 bases from V and 2 bases from J, leaving 13 bases between. This CDR3 is 16 amino acids long. The germline V gene has CDR1 LGHNA and CDR2 YSLEER. The CDR3 loop reads CASSQTGVGTNEKLFF. CDR3 coding DNA: TGCGCCAGCAGCCAGACAGGAGTCGGGACTAATGAAAAACTGTTTTTT.

J is TRBJ1-5 and V is TRBV30; 8 positions agree with TRBD1. The trim removed 3 bases at V and 2 bases at J, leaving 9 bases unmatched. The CDR3 consists of 16 residues. Germline V CDR1 and CDR2: GTSNPN, SVGIG (reference sequence). The CDR3 loop reads CAWSLQGEWGNQPQHF. CDR3 nucleotide sequence: TGTGCCTGGAGCCTACAGGGGGAATGGGGCAATCAGCCCCAGCATTTT.

V gene TRBV6-5 combines with J gene TRBJ1-1; D unresolved. The CDR3 is 16 amino acids. The V gene lost 0 bases and the J gene lost 4 bases, with 15 bases spanning the gap. Germline CDR1 is MNHEY and CDR2 is SVGAGI. CDR3 in DNA: TGTGCCAGCAGTTACTCGATCCTGGGTTCGGGCACTGAAGCTTTCTTT. This sequence encodes CASSYSILGSGTEAFF.